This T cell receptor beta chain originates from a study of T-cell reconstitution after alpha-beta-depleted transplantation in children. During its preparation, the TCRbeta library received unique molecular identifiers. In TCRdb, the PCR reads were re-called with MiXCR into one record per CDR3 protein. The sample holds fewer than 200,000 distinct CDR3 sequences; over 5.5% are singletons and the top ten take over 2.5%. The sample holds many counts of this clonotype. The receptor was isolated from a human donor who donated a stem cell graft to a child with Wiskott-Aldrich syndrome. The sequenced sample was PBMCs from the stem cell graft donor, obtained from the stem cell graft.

The CDR3 reads CASRITGVSPLHF. CDR3 DNA sequence: TGTGCCAGCCGCATAACAGGGGTTTCACCCCTCCACTTT. The chain employs TRBV6-5 and TRBJ1-6; 7 bases align to TRBD1. Germline trimming cut 8 bases from V and 9 bases from J; bases unmatched to any gene: 7. CDR3 length: 13 residues. CDR1 and CDR2 from the germline V gene are MNHEY and SVGAGI.